These T cell receptor beta chains were read from a single sample in a study of blood T cell repertoires in COVID-19. The method was immunoSEQ multiplex PCR; TCRdb's version includes in-frame clones alone and lacks a portion of them. The sample lists 95,000 to 150,000 clones; 55% to 75% were seen once. Source material: peripheral blood. Receptors were obtained from a human donor with acute or convalescent COVID-19. The donor label of this sample is uncertain. Both conserved end residues are part of each CDR3. D genes are given only for firm matches. Rows may omit the clone size; those that give it use once, few, many or a size class.

>TRBV25-1|TRBJ1-4|few|.
CASSPNRATNEKLFF
TGTGCCAGCAGTCCCAACAGGGCAACTAATGAAAAACTGTTTTTT
>TRBV27|TRBJ1-4|many|TRBD1
CASSFGYGQGSGKLFF
TGTGCCAGCAGTTTTGGATATGGACAGGGAAGTGGAAAACTGTTTTTT
>TRBV18|TRBJ1-2|once|.
CASSQDSSYGYTF
TGTGCCAGCTCTCAGGACAGCTCCTATGGCTACACCTTC
>TRBV6-5|TRBJ1-5|.|.
CASSTNQPQHF
TGTGCCAGCAGTACAAATCAGCCCCAGCATTTT
>TRBV30|TRBJ1-1|many|TRBD1
CAWDRGLVETEAFF
TGTGCCTGGGACAGGGGTTTAGTAGAAACTGAAGCTTTCTTT
>TRBV7-3|TRBJ2-3|.|TRBD2
CASSLAGGHTDTQYF
TGTGCCAGCAGCTTAGCGGGGGGGCACACAGATACGCAGTATTTT
>TRBV21-1|TRBJ2-2|.|.
CASSKTPRFGELFF
TGTGCCAGCAGCAAAACCCCCAGATTCGGGGAGCTGTTTTTT
>TRBV11-2|TRBJ1-1|.|TRBD1
CASSLATGSSEAFF
TGTGCCAGCAGCTTAGCGACAGGGAGCTCTGAAGCTTTCTTT
>TRBV29-1|TRBJ1-1|many|TRBD1
CSASDPRGRGNTEAFF
TGCAGCGCATCGGATCCCAGGGGGCGAGGGAACACTGAAGCTTTCTTT
>TRBV5-6|TRBJ2-7|few|TRBD1
CASSYRTGLYEQYF
TGTGCCAGCAGCTACCGGACAGGGTTGTACGAGCAGTACTTC
>TRBV3-1/TRBV3-2|TRBJ1-4|.|.
CASSQLGGANEKLFF
TGTGCCAGCAGCCAATTGGGGGGGGCTAATGAAAAACTGTTTTTT
>TRBV2|TRBJ2-2|few|.
CAIQTGRNTGELFF
TGTGCCATTCAAACCGGGAGGAACACCGGGGAGCTGTTTTTT
>TRBV7-3|TRBJ2-3|few|TRBD1
CASSLYRGATDTQYF
TGTGCCAGCAGCTTATACAGGGGGGCCACAGATACGCAGTATTTT
>TRBV7-9|TRBJ2-2|once|.
CASSIGVTGELFF
TGTGCCAGCAGCATCGGGGTAACCGGGGAGCTGTTTTTT
>TRBV21-1|TRBJ2-5|.|.
CASSTRRGTGGQETQYF
TGTGCCAGCAGCACCCGAAGGGGGACAGGGGGCCAAGAGACCCAGTACTTC
>TRBV20-1|TRBJ1-3|.|.
CGAAPGNTIYF
TGCGGGGCGGCACCTGGAAACACCATATATTTT
>TRBV5-1|TRBJ1-1|.|TRBD1
CATAQGVNTEAFF
TGCGCCACCGCACAGGGGGTAAACACTGAAGCTTTCTTT
>TRBV3-1/TRBV3-2|TRBJ1-2|.|TRBD1
CASSQEGGLGYGYTF
TGTGCCAGCAGCCAAGAAGGGGGCCTGGGCTATGGCTACACCTTC
>TRBV18|TRBJ2-1|.|TRBD2
CASSPPGSGGAEEQFF
TGTGCCAGCTCACCACCCGGGAGCGGGGGGGCAGAAGAGCAGTTCTTC
>TRBV19|TRBJ1-5|.|TRBD1
CASSAGQGMNQPQHF
TGTGCCAGTAGCGCGGGACAGGGGATGAATCAGCCCCAGCATTTT
>TRBV5-1|TRBJ2-3|.|.
CASGSGGPTDTQYF
TGCGCCAGCGGCTCGGGGGGCCCCACAGATACGCAGTATTTT
>TRBV2|TRBJ1-4|.|TRBD1
CASGRQGFGNEKLFF
TGTGCCAGCGGGCGACAGGGGTTCGGAAATGAAAAACTGTTTTTT
>TRBV29-1|TRBJ1-1|.|TRBD1
CSVVGGSLNTEAFF
TGCAGCGTTGTAGGGGGCAGTTTGAACACTGAAGCTTTCTTT
>TRBV2|TRBJ2-1|.|.
CASRQDSNEQFF
TGTGCCAGCAGGCAAGACAGCAATGAGCAGTTCTTC
>TRBV7-8|TRBJ1-2|once|TRBD1
CASSLEWDRGGGYTF
TGTGCCAGCAGCTTAGAATGGGACAGGGGCGGAGGCTACACCTTC
>TRBV5-6|TRBJ2-1|.|.
CASSLAPGEQFF
TGTGCCAGCAGCTTGGCCCCAGGAGAGCAGTTCTTC
>TRBV19|TRBJ2-5|.|TRBD2
CASTRGGSGGLETQYF
TGTGCCAGTACCCGGGGAGGTAGCGGGGGGTTGGAGACCCAGTACTTC
>TRBV24-1|TRBJ1-6|few|.
CATRAGSYNSSPLHF
TGTGCCACCAGAGCGGGATCGTACAATAGTTCACCCCTCCACTTT